The 9 T cell receptor beta chains listed next were all sequenced from one sample in a study of blood T cells in healthy people across ages. It was with a sample-barcoded 5' primer and a J-beta primer mix that a second PCR of roughly 7 to 12 cycles was run. TCRdb ran MiXCR on the 5' RACE reads and lists one entry per CDR3 protein. This sample has about 1.6 million distinct CDR3 sequences, with approximately 32% found just once. Specimen: blood. The receptors here all came from a woman in her twenties or thirties in good health.

The rearrangement links TRBV20-1 to TRBJ2-1; 11 bases are shared with TRBD2. Germline lookup yields CDR1 DFQATT and CDR2 SNEGSKA (reference sequence). This CDR3 is 18 amino acids long. V lost 5 bases and J lost 4; bases outside the gene matches: 16. The CDR3 DNA reads as TGCAGTGCTCATAGGAGGCTAGCGGGAGGACCTCTATACAATGAGCAGTTCTTC. It encodes CSAHRRLAGGPLYNEQFF.

For this clonotype: A much larger clone sits a single nucleotide away, making a read error possible. CDR3 amino acids: CASSRGLAATDTQYF. For the CDR3, the DNA is TGTGCCAGCAGCCGGGGACTAGCGGCCACAGATACGCAGTATTTT. The V gene is TRBV7-7, the J gene TRBJ2-3; 11 nucleotides match TRBD2. The germline CDR1 and CDR2 sequences are SSHAT and FNYEAQ (reference sequence). The CDR3 runs to 15 residues. V lost 5 bases and J lost 2; bases outside the gene matches: 3.

This clonotype has a single count. The CDR3 spells CSKGPAGRDTQYF. Here the CDR3 DNA reads TGCAGTAAGGGGCCAGCGGGCAGGGATACGCAGTATTTT. The chain combines TRBV20-1 with TRBJ2-3, with D perhaps matching TRBD2 (6 bases). The CDR3 consists of 13 residues. V was clipped by 8 bases and J by 6 bases, with 18 bases between them. Germline CDR1 and CDR2: DFQATT and SNEGSKA (reference sequence).

The chain employs TRBV9 and TRBJ2-1; the D gene is possibly TRBD1 (6 bases). V was pared by 4 bases and J by 4 bases, with 15 bases between. CDR1 is SGDLS and CDR2 is YYNGEE in the germline V gene. This CDR3 has 15 residues. The CDR3: CASSRGTTVYNEQFF. Here the CDR3 DNA reads TGTGCCAGCAGCAGAGGGACAACTGTATACAATGAGCAGTTCTTC.

This clonotype came up many times. The chain uses TRBV12-3 or TRBV12-4 and TRBJ2-7; TRBD1 matches at 8 bases. Trimming at V came to 7 bases and at J to 0 bases, leaving 5 bases not matched to a gene. The CDR3 runs to 14 residues. The CDR3 protein is CASTGQGGSYEQYF. Written as DNA, the CDR3 is TGTGCCAGCACCGGACAGGGAGGCTCCTACGAGCAGTACTTC.

The table lists this clonotype with a few counts. V is TRBV4-1 and J is TRBJ2-3; 10 bases align to TRBD2. CDR1 and CDR2 (germline): MGHRA, YSYEKL. This CDR3 is 18 amino acids long. Germline trimming cut 6 bases from V and 0 bases from J; bases unmatched to any gene: 12. The CDR3 loop is CASSPGLAGAGSTDTQYF. The CDR3 coding sequence is TGCGCCAGCAGTCCAGGCCTAGCGGGGGCCGGGAGCACAGATACGCAGTATTTT.

The CDR3 bases are TGTGCCAGCAGTGGTGAGGTGGGGGGGAATAGCAATCAGCCCCAGCATTTT. The encoded protein is CASSGEVGGNSNQPQHF. The chain employs TRBV2 and TRBJ1-5, with a weak D call TRBD1 (5 bases). CDR3 length: 17 amino acids. Trimming stripped 4 bases from V and 0 bases from J, with 16 bases between. CDR1 is SNHLY and CDR2 is FYNNEI in the germline V gene.

The chain couples TRBV10-3 to TRBJ1-1; TRBD1 might be the D (6 bases). The CDR3 consists of 19 residues. Trimming stripped 4 bases from V and 4 bases from J, with 28 bases between. Per germline, CDR1 ENHRY and CDR2 SYGVKD. This CDR3 reads CAISVSPRDTSSMGTEAFF. The CDR3 bases are TGTGCCATCAGTGTATCCCCAAGGGACACCTCTTCGATGGGCACTGAAGCTTTCTTT.

Turning to this clonotype: Being one base from a much bigger clone, this may be a read error. The chain links TRBV27 to TRBJ1-2, with D hard to call. Germline V gene lookup returns CDR1 MNHEY and CDR2 SMNVEV (reference sequence). The germline V and J ends were trimmed by 6 bases and 3 bases, with 11 bases remaining between them. The CDR3 spans 13 residues. The CDR3 loop is CASSMDGYYGYTF. DNA of the CDR3: TGTGCCAGCAGCATGGACGGGTACTATGGCTACACCTTC.